This is a list of T cell receptor beta chains from one sample in a study of T cells in Graves' hyperthyroidism and ophthalmopathy. TCRdb re-called the multiplex PCR reads with MiXCR, one entry per CDR3 protein. The repertoire has approximately 700,000 distinct CDR3 sequences, about 17% of them found once; the top ten carry 8.4%. Sequenced: blood. Receptor source: a man in his late teens or twenties with Graves' hyperthyroidism. Each CDR3 is given with its conserved first and last residue. D genes are given only for firm matches. Some rows have no size entry. The others give once, few or many, or a class for an expanded clone.

CDR3 DNA: TGTGCCAGCAGTGGACTAGCGGGAGTCAGCGAGCAGTACTTC
CDR3 protein: CASSGLAGVSEQYF
J gene: TRBJ2-7
D gene: TRBD2
V gene: TRBV12-3/TRBV12-4
clone size: .

CDR3 DNA: TGCAGCGTCCTTGGGGGGGACAGGGTGTCCGAGCAGTACTTC
CDR3 protein: CSVLGGDRVSEQYF
J gene: TRBJ2-7
D gene: TRBD1
V gene: TRBV29-1
clone size: many

CDR3 DNA: TGCGCCAGCAGCCCCGCGCGGGGAGGGAACTCCTACGAGCAGTACTTC
CDR3 protein: CASSPARGGNSYEQYF
J gene: TRBJ2-7
D gene: TRBD2
V gene: TRBV5-1
clone size: few

CDR3 DNA: TGTGCCAGCAGCGGGGACTTATATCATGGTGAGCAGTTCTTC
CDR3 protein: CASSGDLYHGEQFF
J gene: TRBJ2-1
D gene: .
V gene: TRBV7-9
clone size: few

CDR3 DNA: TGTGCCAGCTTGGGCGCAGGGTCCTACGAGCAGTACTTC
CDR3 protein: CASLGAGSYEQYF
J gene: TRBJ2-7
D gene: .
V gene: TRBV6-2/TRBV6-3
clone size: many

CDR3 DNA: TGTGCCAGCAGCCAAGGGGTGGCGGTCTTCACGGATACGCAGTATTTT
CDR3 protein: CASSQGVAVFTDTQYF
J gene: TRBJ2-3
D gene: .
V gene: TRBV14
clone size: .

CDR3 DNA: TGTGCCAGCAGGAACCGGGACATTTATCAGCCCCAGCATTTT
CDR3 protein: CASRNRDIYQPQHF
J gene: TRBJ1-5
D gene: .
V gene: TRBV6-2/TRBV6-3
clone size: few

CDR3 DNA: TGCAGTGCTAGAGTCTACGACAGTAGTCAAGAGACCCAGTACTTC
CDR3 protein: CSARVYDSSQETQYF
J gene: TRBJ2-5
D gene: .
V gene: TRBV20-1
clone size: many

CDR3 DNA: TGTGCCAGCAGTTTATGGGGGGAGCAGTACTTC
CDR3 protein: CASSLWGEQYF
J gene: TRBJ2-7
D gene: .
V gene: TRBV28
clone size: many

CDR3 DNA: TGTGCCAGCAGCGAGCCCGGGACAGGGGTCGGCTACACCTTC
CDR3 protein: CASSEPGTGVGYTF
J gene: TRBJ1-2
D gene: TRBD1
V gene: TRBV7-8
clone size: many

CDR3 DNA: TGTGCCAGCAGTCCACCTCGTGGGGCAGGGAATCAGCCCCAGCATTTT
CDR3 protein: CASSPPRGAGNQPQHF
J gene: TRBJ1-5
D gene: .
V gene: TRBV28
clone size: many

CDR3 DNA: TGCGCCAGCAGTGAGAGGCGGAGCTCCTACAATGAGCAGTTCTTC
CDR3 protein: CASSERRSSYNEQFF
J gene: TRBJ2-1
D gene: .
V gene: TRBV10-1
clone size: .

CDR3 DNA: TGTGCCAGCAGCGAGGGGCGCGGAGAAAGCACAGATACGCAGTATTTT
CDR3 protein: CASSEGRGESTDTQYF
J gene: TRBJ2-3
D gene: .
V gene: TRBV9
clone size: few

CDR3 DNA: TGTGCCAGTAGCCCGAACCTAGCGATCTACGAGCAGTACTTC
CDR3 protein: CASSPNLAIYEQYF
J gene: TRBJ2-7
D gene: .
V gene: TRBV19
clone size: many

CDR3 DNA: TGTGCCATCAGTGAGTCGAATCGGGGCGACGGGGAGCTGTTTTTT
CDR3 protein: CAISESNRGDGELFF
J gene: TRBJ2-2
D gene: .
V gene: TRBV10-3
clone size: .

CDR3 DNA: TGCGCCAGCAGCTTGTCCACGGGACTCTACAATGAGCAGTTCTTC
CDR3 protein: CASSLSTGLYNEQFF
J gene: TRBJ2-1
D gene: .
V gene: TRBV5-1
clone size: .

CDR3 DNA: TGTGCCAGCAACACCCTCCAGGGCTATGGCTACACCTTC
CDR3 protein: CASNTLQGYGYTF
J gene: TRBJ1-2
D gene: .
V gene: TRBV28
clone size: few